The 2 T cell receptor beta chains listed next were all sequenced from one sample in a study of blood T cell repertoires in COVID-19. Here immunoSEQ multiplex PCR was the method, and the copy in TCRdb shows in-frame clones only, minus some. The data hold about 260,000 clones, with roughly 88% observed a single time. Sequenced input: peripheral blood. The origin of the receptors is a human donor in a cohort sampled during active COVID-19.

The rearrangement links TRBV6-2 or TRBV6-3 to TRBJ1-5; D unclear. From germline, CDR1 is MNHEY and CDR2 SVGEGT. V shed 5 bases and J shed 5 bases, with 19 bases lying between them. The CDR3 sequence is 16 residues long. CDR3 nucleotide sequence: TGTGCCAGCAGTCCCTCCTGGGCAGGCGCGTATCAGCCCCAGCATTTT. As protein: CASSPSWAGAYQPQHF.

The chain uses TRBV12-3 or TRBV12-4 and TRBJ2-5; D is unclear. Trimming left V 6 bases short and J 5 bases short, with 13 bases between. The CDR3 spans 13 residues. The CDR3 region is CASRGENSETQYF. The DNA for the CDR3 is TGTGCCAGCAGGGGCGAGAATTCGGAGACCCAGTACTTC.